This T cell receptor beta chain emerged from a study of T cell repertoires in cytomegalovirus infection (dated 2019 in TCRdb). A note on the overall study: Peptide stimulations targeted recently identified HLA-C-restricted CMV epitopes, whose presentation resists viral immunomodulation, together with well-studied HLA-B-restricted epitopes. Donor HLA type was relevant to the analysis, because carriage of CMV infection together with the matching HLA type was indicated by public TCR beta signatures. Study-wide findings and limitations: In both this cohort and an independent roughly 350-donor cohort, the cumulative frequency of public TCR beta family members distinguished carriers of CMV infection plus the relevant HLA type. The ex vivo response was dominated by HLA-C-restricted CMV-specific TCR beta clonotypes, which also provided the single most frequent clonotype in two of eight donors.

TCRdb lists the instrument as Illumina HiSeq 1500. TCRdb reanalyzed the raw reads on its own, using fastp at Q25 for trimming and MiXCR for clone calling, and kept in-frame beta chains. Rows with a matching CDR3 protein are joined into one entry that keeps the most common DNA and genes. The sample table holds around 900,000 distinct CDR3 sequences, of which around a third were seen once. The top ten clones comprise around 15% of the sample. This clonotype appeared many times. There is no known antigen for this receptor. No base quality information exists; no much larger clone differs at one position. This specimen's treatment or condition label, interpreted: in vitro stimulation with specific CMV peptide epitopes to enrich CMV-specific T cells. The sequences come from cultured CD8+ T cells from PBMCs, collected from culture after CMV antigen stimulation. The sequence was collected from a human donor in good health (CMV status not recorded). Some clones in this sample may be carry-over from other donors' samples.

The DNA reads TGTGCCAGCAGCTCGACTAGCGGGACCCACCCTAGCACAGATACGCAGTATTTT. It encodes CASSSTSGTHPSTDTQYF. The chain employs TRBV7-9 and TRBJ2-3; TRBD2 aligns with 11 central bases. Including cysteine and phenylalanine, the CDR3 has 18 amino acids. Solely the CDR3 DNA is kept, with 54 bases framed from the first base. CDR1 and CDR2 (SEHNR, FQNEAQ) derive from the germline V gene (reference sequence). The V end gives up 4 bases and the J end 0 bases, leaving 9 bases in the junction not matched to a gene.